Shown below are 7 T cell receptor beta chains from a single sample sequenced in a study of Graves' ophthalmopathy and Graves' hyperthyroidism. Amplification from RNA transcripts yielded the TCR beta CDR3 regions. First-round RT-PCR employed HTBI primers, with a second-round multiplex PCR after it. MiXCR, run by TCRdb on the multiplex PCR reads, gives a single entry per CDR3 protein. The sample records 300,000 to 400,000 distinct CDR3 sequences, 15% to 20% being singletons. Sequenced material: peripheral blood. Every receptor here comes from an adult man with Graves' ophthalmopathy.

The sample holds many counts of this clonotype. The genes are TRBV19 and TRBJ1-2, with D unclear. The V and J ends lost 6 bases and 7 bases respectively, with 15 bases between them. CDR3 size: 13 residues. Germline loops: CDR1 LNHDA, CDR2 SQIVND (reference sequence). The CDR3 protein is CASSPRVESGYTF. For the CDR3, the DNA is TGTGCCAGTAGCCCCCGGGTGGAGAGTGGCTACACCTTC.

This clonotype was seen a few times. V usage is TRBV30 and J usage is TRBJ1-2, with a weak D call TRBD1 (5 bases). Germline assignment: CDR1 GTSNPN and CDR2 SVGIG (reference sequence). The CDR3 sequence is 19 residues long. The germline V and J ends were trimmed by 4 bases and 3 bases, with 30 bases remaining between them. DNA for the CDR3: TGTGCCTGGATTAGGCGAATAGGGACTTTCGGAGGGGTCGACTATGGCTACACCTTC. Its protein product is CAWIRRIGTFGGVDYGYTF.

This clonotype was observed many times. The rearrangement joins TRBV6-2 or TRBV6-3 to TRBJ2-2; 9 nucleotides align to TRBD2. The CDR3 totals 18 residues. V shed 6 bases and J 1 base; nucleotides not matched to a gene: 12. The germline gives CDR1 MNHEY, CDR2 SVGEGT. CDR3: CASSSPKAGGLNTGELFF. The CDR3 bases are TGTGCCAGCAGCTCCCCGAAGGCGGGGGGGTTGAACACCGGGGAGCTGTTTTTT.

In this sample, this clonotype turned up many times. Mismatch with germline at one junction end may stem from a read error. The CDR3 sequence is CSASSSRRFSNYGQYF. The CDR3, as DNA: TGCAGTGCTAGTTCGTCCCGCAGATTTAGTAACTACGGGCAGTACTTC. The V call is TRBV20-1, the J call TRBJ2-7; D is uncertain. The CDR3 totals 16 residues. Germline V gene lookup returns CDR1 DFQATT and CDR2 SNEGSKA (reference sequence).

At least ten counts were recorded for this clonotype. The chain carries TRBV15 and TRBJ1-2; D gene unclear. Germline loops: CDR1 LNHNV, CDR2 YYDKDF (reference sequence). The CDR3 is made up of 12 amino acids. The ends were cut back, 4 bases at V and 7 bases at J, with 10 bases in the middle. CDR3 sequence: CATSNGGVGYTF. The CDR3, as DNA: TGTGCCACCAGCAACGGTGGAGTTGGCTACACCTTC.

This clonotype was recorded a few times. The chain joins TRBV6-1 to TRBJ2-7; 8 bases align to TRBD1. The V gene's germline CDR1 is MNHNS and CDR2 SASEGT. The V segment lost 5 bases and the J segment 5 bases; nucleotides outside the gene matches: 11. The CDR3 runs 15 residues. The CDR3 nucleotides are TGTGCCAGCAGTCGGTTCGGACAGGGCAGGGACGAGCAGTACTTC. Its translation is CASSRFGQGRDEQYF.

This clonotype came up many times. The chain's CDR3 is CSVGDPGGYGYTF. The CDR3 DNA sequence: TGCAGCGTTGGGGACCCAGGGGGCTATGGCTACACCTTC. The chain carries TRBV29-1 and TRBJ1-2, with 7 bases that match TRBD1. The CDR3 totals 13 residues. CDR1 and CDR2 from the germline V gene are SQVTM and ANQGSEA. Unmatched junction bases numbered 6, after V lost 4 bases and J lost 4 bases.